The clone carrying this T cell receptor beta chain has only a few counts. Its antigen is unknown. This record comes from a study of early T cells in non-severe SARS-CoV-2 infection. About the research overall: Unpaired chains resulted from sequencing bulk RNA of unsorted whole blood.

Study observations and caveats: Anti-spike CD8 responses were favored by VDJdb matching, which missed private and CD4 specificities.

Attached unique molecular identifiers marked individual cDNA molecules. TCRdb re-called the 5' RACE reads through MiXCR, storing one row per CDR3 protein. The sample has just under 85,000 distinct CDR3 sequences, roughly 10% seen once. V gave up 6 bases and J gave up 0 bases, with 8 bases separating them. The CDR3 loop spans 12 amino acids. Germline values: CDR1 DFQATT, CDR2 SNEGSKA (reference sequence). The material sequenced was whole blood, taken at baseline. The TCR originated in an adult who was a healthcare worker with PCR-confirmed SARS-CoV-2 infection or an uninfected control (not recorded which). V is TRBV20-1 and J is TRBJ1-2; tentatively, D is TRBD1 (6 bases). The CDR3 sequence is CSARTANYGYTF. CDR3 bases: TGCAGTGCAAGGACAGCTAACTATGGCTACACCTTC.